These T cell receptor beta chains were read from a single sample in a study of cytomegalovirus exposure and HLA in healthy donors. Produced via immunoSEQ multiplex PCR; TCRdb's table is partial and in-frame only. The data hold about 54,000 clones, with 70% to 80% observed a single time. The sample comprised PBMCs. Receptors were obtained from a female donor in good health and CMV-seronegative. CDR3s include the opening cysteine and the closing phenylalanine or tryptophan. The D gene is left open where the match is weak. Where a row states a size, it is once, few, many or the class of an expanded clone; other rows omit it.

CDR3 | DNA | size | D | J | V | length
CASSPLAGLGYGYTF | TGCGCCAGCAGCCCCCTCGCAGGGCTCGGCTATGGCTACACCTTC | NA | NA | TRBJ1-2 | TRBV4-1 | 15
CASSLGAGEQFF | TGTGCCAGCAGCTTAGGGGCCGGTGAGCAGTTCTTC | NA | NA | TRBJ2-1 | TRBV7-8 | 12
CASSNRDRGSHGYTF | TGCGCCAGCAGCAACCGGGACAGGGGGTCTCATGGCTACACCTTC | NA | TRBD1 | TRBJ1-2 | TRBV5-1 | 15
CASSSHGSNQPQHF | TGTGCCAGCAGTTCCCACGGGAGCAATCAGCCCCAGCATTTT | NA | NA | TRBJ1-5 | TRBV6-5 | 14
CASSLETVGEQYF | TGTGCCAGCAGCTTAGAGACAGTCGGGGAGCAGTACTTC | NA | NA | TRBJ2-7 | TRBV7-3 | 13
CSVSPSEETQYF | TGCAGCGTTAGTCCTTCGGAAGAGACCCAGTACTTC | NA | NA | TRBJ2-5 | TRBV29-1 | 12
CASSPTFWGPGTEAFF | TGTGCCAGCAGCCCGACATTTTGGGGGCCCGGCACTGAAGCTTTCTTT | NA | NA | TRBJ1-1 | TRBV7-2 | 16
CASSLRGGYTF | TGTGCCAGCAGCTTAAGGGGAGGCTACACCTTC | NA | NA | TRBJ1-2 | TRBV7-9 | 11
CASSVGGTTPKGGQYF | TGTGCCAGCAGCGTAGGGGGCACTACCCCCAAAGGGGGCCAGTACTTC | NA | NA | TRBJ2-5 | TRBV9 | 16
CASSRTGKETQYF | TGTGCCAGCAGCAGGACAGGGAAAGAGACCCAGTACTTC | NA | TRBD1 | TRBJ2-5 | TRBV11-2 | 13
CASSESEEQFF | TGTGCCAGCAGCGAATCTGAGGAACAGTTCTTC | NA | NA | TRBJ2-1 | TRBV7-3 | 11
CASTLRGGNTEAFF | TGTGCCAGCACCTTAAGAGGGGGGAACACTGAAGCTTTCTTT | NA | NA | TRBJ1-1 | TRBV6-5 | 14
CASSRGQVALREGYTF | TGCGCCAGCAGCCGTGGACAGGTGGCCCTAAGGGAGGGCTACACCTTC | NA | TRBD1 | TRBJ1-2 | TRBV4-3 | 16
CASSSNALAGYNEQFF | TGTGCCAGCAGCTCGAACGCCCTGGCGGGTTACAATGAGCAGTTCTTC | few | NA | TRBJ2-1 | TRBV5-8 | 16
CASSFKPRGHNEKLFF | TGTGCCAGCAGTTTCAAGCCCCGGGGACACAATGAAAAACTGTTTTTT | NA | NA | TRBJ1-4 | TRBV27 | 16
CASSLFGTTSSYGYTF | TGTGCCAGCAGCTTATTCGGGACAACTTCTAGCTATGGCTACACCTTC | NA | NA | TRBJ1-2 | TRBV7-2 | 16
CASTRAGGPSEQFF | TGTGCCAGCACGCGGGCGGGGGGGCCGAGTGAGCAGTTCTTC | NA | TRBD2 | TRBJ2-1 | TRBV2 | 14
CASSDSFNYGYTF | TGTGCCAGTAGTGACAGCTTTAACTATGGCTACACCTTC | NA | NA | TRBJ1-2 | TRBV19 | 13
CAWSRDRDSGELFF | TGTGCCTGGAGTCGTGACAGGGATTCCGGGGAGCTGTTTTTT | NA | TRBD1 | TRBJ2-2 | TRBV30 | 14
CASRLTISGNTIYF | TGTGCCAGCAGGCTGACAATCTCTGGAAACACCATATATTTT | NA | NA | TRBJ1-3 | TRBV7-2 | 14
CASRSGTSGGDEQFF | TGTGCCAGCAGATCCGGGACTAGCGGGGGTGATGAGCAGTTCTTC | NA | TRBD2 | TRBJ2-1 | TRBV2 | 15
CASSRKAGNTEAFF | TGCGCCAGCAGCAGGAAGGCGGGGAACACTGAAGCTTTCTTT | NA | NA | TRBJ1-1 | TRBV5-1 | 14
CASSRTGFTYEQYF | TGTGCCAGCAGTCGGACAGGGTTTACCTACGAGCAGTACTTC | NA | TRBD1 | TRBJ2-7 | TRBV6-5 | 14
CATAVGLAETQYF | TGTGCCACGGCTGTCGGGCTAGCGGAGACCCAGTACTTC | NA | NA | TRBJ2-5 | TRBV4-2 | 13